Listed below are T cell receptor beta chains from one sample, sequenced in a study of cytomegalovirus exposure and HLA in healthy donors. Profiled with immunoSEQ multiplex PCR; TCRdb holds only in-frame clones, not every one. The sample contains tens of thousands of clones, approximately 80% of which appear only once. The sequencing input was PBMCs. The receptors originated from a man younger than 45 in good health and CMV-seronegative. Each CDR3 is given with its conserved first and last residue. Each record gives: V gene, D gene, J gene, clone size, CDR3 protein, CDR3 DNA. D genes are given only for firm matches. Where a row states a size, it is once, few, many or the class of an expanded clone; other rows omit it.

>TRBV18|TRBD1|TRBJ1-1|-
CASSPPFGQGGTEAFF
TGTGCCAGCTCACCACCGTTCGGACAGGGGGGCACTGAAGCTTTCTTT
>TRBV28|-|TRBJ2-2|-
CASSLPGVGELFF
TGTGCCAGCAGTTTACCGGGGGTTGGGGAGCTGTTTTTT
>TRBV7-7|TRBD2|TRBJ2-3|once
CASSLGTSGTTDTQYF
TGTGCTAGCAGCTTAGGGACTAGCGGAACCACAGATACGCAGTATTTT
>TRBV27|TRBD1|TRBJ1-2|few
CASSSPGTGVRGYTF
TGTGCCAGCAGTTCCCCCGGGACAGGCGTCCGCGGCTACACCTTC
>TRBV9|-|TRBJ2-7|few
CASSAPRDEQYF
TGTGCCAGCAGCGCCCCCAGGGACGAGCAGTACTTC
>TRBV9|TRBD2|TRBJ2-3|-
CASSWTSDTDTQYF
TGTGCCAGCAGCTGGACTAGCGACACAGATACGCAGTATTTT
>TRBV27|-|TRBJ2-7|-
CASSLSTTGSYEQYF
TGTGCCAGCAGTTTATCGACGACAGGCTCCTACGAGCAGTACTTC
>TRBV7-2|-|TRBJ2-1|-
CASSLDPSSYNEQFF
TGTGCCAGCAGCTTAGACCCCAGCTCCTACAATGAGCAGTTCTTC
>TRBV27|-|TRBJ1-1|once
CASSAGSTEAFF
TGTGCCAGCAGTGCAGGGTCCACTGAAGCTTTCTTT
>TRBV1|-|TRBJ1-5|-
CTSSQGRQGARGYSNQPQHF
TGCACCAGCAGCCAAGGGCGCCAGGGGGCGAGAGGCTATAGCAATCAGCCCCAGCATTTT
>TRBV9|TRBD1|TRBJ1-2|-
CASSPSTGARGYTF
TGTGCCAGCAGCCCGTCGACAGGGGCGAGAGGCTACACCTTC
>TRBV5-1|TRBD2|TRBJ2-2|-
CASSLWRGATGELFF
TGCGCCAGCAGCTTGTGGCGGGGGGCTACCGGGGAGCTGTTTTTT
>TRBV7-9|-|TRBJ2-7|-
CSSSLGGNRDGKHEQYF
TGTTCCAGCAGCTTAGGAGGGAACAGGGATGGAAAACACGAGCAGTACTTC
>TRBV19|TRBD1|TRBJ2-7|-
CASSTGTGIREQYF
TGTGCCAGTAGTACCGGGACAGGCATCCGCGAGCAGTACTTC
>TRBV9|-|TRBJ2-2|-
CASSARTAAGELFF
TGTGCCAGCAGCGCTAGGACAGCCGCCGGGGAGCTGTTTTTT
>TRBV4-2|-|TRBJ2-4|-
CASSQDWAAKNIQYF
TGTGCCAGCAGCCAAGATTGGGCAGCCAAAAACATTCAGTACTTC
>TRBV7-7|TRBD2|TRBJ2-2|-
CASSQTSGNPGELFF
TGTGCTAGCAGCCAGACTAGCGGGAACCCCGGGGAGCTGTTTTTT
>TRBV27|-|TRBJ2-1|-
CASSPATLLGEQFF
TGTGCCAGCAGTCCCGCGACCCTTCTAGGTGAGCAGTTCTTC
>TRBV7-6|TRBD1|TRBJ2-5|-
CASSMGQGRGETQYF
TGTGCCAGCAGCATGGGACAGGGACGAGGGGAGACCCAGTACTTC
>TRBV19|TRBD2|TRBJ2-2|-
CASSIEAGGMTGELFF
TGTGCCAGTAGTATAGAAGCGGGGGGAATGACCGGGGAGCTGTTTTTT
>TRBV27|-|TRBJ2-7|once
CASSFGWSSYEQYF
TGTGCCAGCAGTTTCGGATGGAGCTCCTACGAGCAGTACTTC
>TRBV30|-|TRBJ2-2|few
CAWSTTAGNTGELFF
TGTGCCTGGAGTACCACGGCAGGAAACACCGGGGAGCTGTTTTTT
>TRBV30|-|TRBJ1-2|-
CAWSFRENYGYTF
TGTGCCTGGAGTTTCCGGGAAAACTATGGCTACACCTTC
>TRBV10-3|-|TRBJ1-1|-
CAIREGGRDAEAFF
TGTGCCATCAGGGAGGGCGGTCGAGATGCTGAAGCTTTCTTT
>TRBV5-1|-|TRBJ2-3|-
CASSLRSTGESTDTQYF
TGCGCCAGCAGCTTGAGATCCACGGGAGAGTCCACAGATACGCAGTATTTT
>TRBV2|TRBD2|TRBJ2-2|-
CASSGLAVTTGELFF
TGTGCCAGCAGTGGACTAGCCGTAACCACCGGGGAGCTGTTTTTT
>TRBV5-1|-|TRBJ1-4|-
CASSLQGSTNEKLFF
TGCGCCAGCAGCTTGCAGGGGTCTACTAATGAAAAACTGTTTTTT
>TRBV2|TRBD1|TRBJ2-7|few
CASSETWDRAYEQYF
TGTGCCAGCAGTGAAACCTGGGACAGGGCCTACGAGCAGTACTTC
>TRBV6-1|TRBD2|TRBJ2-2|medium-sized
CASSELAGGPGELFF
TGTGCCAGCAGTGAACTAGCGGGAGGGCCCGGGGAGCTGTTTTTT
>TRBV5-8|TRBD2|TRBJ2-2|few
CASSPGASGYHANTGELFF
TGTGCCAGCAGCCCTGGGGCTAGCGGGTACCACGCGAACACCGGGGAGCTGTTTTTT
>TRBV5-4|-|TRBJ2-1|-
CASSLGGTHPTEQFF
TGTGCCAGCAGCTTGGGCGGGACCCACCCCACTGAGCAGTTCTTC
>TRBV4-2|TRBD2|TRBJ2-3|-
CASSQESLAGGQADTQYF
TGTGCCAGCAGCCAAGAAAGTCTAGCGGGGGGGCAGGCAGATACGCAGTATTTT
>TRBV7-9|TRBD1|TRBJ1-4|-
CASSLSGTGGEKLFF
TGTGCCAGCAGCTTGAGTGGGACAGGGGGCGAAAAACTGTTTTTT
>TRBV6-1|TRBD2|TRBJ2-1|-
CASTTGGEGTEQFF
TGTGCCAGCACCACGGGGGGGGAGGGGACTGAGCAGTTCTTC
>TRBV10-3|TRBD1|TRBJ1-1|-
CAISESTGFNTEAFF
TGTGCCATCAGTGAGTCGACAGGGTTTAACACTGAAGCTTTCTTT
>TRBV2|-|TRBJ1-1|once
CASRRRGGDTEAFF
TGTGCCAGCAGGAGAAGAGGAGGAGACACTGAAGCTTTCTTT
>TRBV7-6|-|TRBJ1-5|-
CASNQGGNQPQHF
TGTGCCAGCAACCAAGGAGGAAATCAGCCCCAGCATTTT
>TRBV13|-|TRBJ1-1|-
CASSRTATEAFF
TGTGCCAGCAGCCGCACAGCAACTGAAGCTTTCTTT
>TRBV5-8|TRBD1|TRBJ2-1|-
CASSTPIRDRGGNEQFF
TGTGCCAGCAGCACCCCAATCCGGGACAGGGGGGGCAATGAGCAGTTCTTC
>TRBV5-1|TRBD2|TRBJ2-7|-
CASSLGGTSGSEQYF
TGCGCCAGCAGCTTGGGCGGGACTAGTGGAAGCGAGCAGTACTTC
>TRBV6-5|TRBD2|TRBJ2-5|-
CASSYGRAGGQETQYF
TGTGCCAGCAGTTACGGGCGAGCGGGAGGCCAAGAGACCCAGTACTTC
>TRBV11-2|-|TRBJ1-2|once
CASSFGQTTNYGYTF
TGTGCCAGCAGCTTCGGACAGACTACTAACTATGGCTACACCTTC
>TRBV5-1|TRBD2|TRBJ2-3|once
CASSFGWVAGVFLRTDTQYF
TGCGCCAGTAGCTTTGGGTGGGTAGCGGGAGTGTTTTTACGCACAGATACGCAGTATTTT
>TRBV9|TRBD1|TRBJ1-6|-
CASSEGDRGNSPCHF
TGTGCCAGCAGTGAAGGGGACAGGGGTAATTCACCCTGCCACTTT
>TRBV10-1|-|TRBJ1-6|-
CASKQDYNSPLHF
TGCGCCAGTAAACAGGATTATAATTCACCCCTCCACTTT
>TRBV4-2|-|TRBJ1-2|-
CASSQDRDNYGYTF
TGTGCCAGCAGCCAAGACAGGGATAACTATGGCTACACCTTC
>TRBV6-1|TRBD2|TRBJ2-3|-
CASSELGGRVTDTQYF
TGTGCCAGCAGTGAATTAGGCGGGAGGGTCACAGATACGCAGTATTTT
>TRBV28|TRBD1|TRBJ2-7|once
CATGQGSSYEQYF
TGTGCCACCGGACAGGGCAGCTCCTACGAGCAGTACTTC